A single T cell receptor beta chain is shown here with its context. This entry is derived from a study of cytomegalovirus exposure and HLA in healthy donors. This PCR relied on a set of 60 Vbeta primers and 13 Jbeta primers. Method: immunoSEQ multiplex PCR; TCRdb's copy keeps in-frame clones and lacks some. There are approximately 38,000 clones in the sample; 80% to 90% occur only once, and around 3.6% lies in the top ten. Trimming removed 0 bases from V and 3 bases from J; junction bases left unmatched: 3. Germline CDR1 SGHNT, CDR2 YYREEE (reference sequence). CDR3 size: 15 residues. This chain uses TRBV5-4 with TRBJ2-7; TRBD2 matches at 10 bases. The specimen sequenced was PBMCs. The clonotype comes from a woman under 30 in good health and CMV-seronegative. CDR3 nucleotide sequence: TGTGCCAGCAGCTTGGGGACTAGCGGAAACTACGAGCAGTACTTC. This translates into CASSLGTSGNYEQYF.